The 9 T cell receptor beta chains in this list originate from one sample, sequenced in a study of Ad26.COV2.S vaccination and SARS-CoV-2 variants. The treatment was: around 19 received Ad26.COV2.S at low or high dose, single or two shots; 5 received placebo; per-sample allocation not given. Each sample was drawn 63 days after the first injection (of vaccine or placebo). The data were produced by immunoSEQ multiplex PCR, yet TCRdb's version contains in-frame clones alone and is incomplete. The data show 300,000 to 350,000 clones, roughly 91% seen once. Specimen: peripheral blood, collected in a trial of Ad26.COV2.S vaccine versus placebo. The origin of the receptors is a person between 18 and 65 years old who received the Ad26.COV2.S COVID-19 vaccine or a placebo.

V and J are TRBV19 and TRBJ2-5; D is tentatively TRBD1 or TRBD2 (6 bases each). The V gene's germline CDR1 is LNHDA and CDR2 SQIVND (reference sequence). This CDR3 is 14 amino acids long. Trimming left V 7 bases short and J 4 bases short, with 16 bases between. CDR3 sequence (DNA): TGTGCCAGTATGGGGGGCCTTGGGGGAGAGACCCAGTACTTC. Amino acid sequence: CASMGGLGGETQYF.

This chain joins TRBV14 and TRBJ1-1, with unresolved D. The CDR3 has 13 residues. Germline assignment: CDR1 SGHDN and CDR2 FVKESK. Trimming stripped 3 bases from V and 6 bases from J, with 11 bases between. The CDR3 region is CASSQRSRAEAFF. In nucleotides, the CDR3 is TGTGCCAGCAGCCAGAGGAGTAGGGCTGAAGCTTTCTTT.

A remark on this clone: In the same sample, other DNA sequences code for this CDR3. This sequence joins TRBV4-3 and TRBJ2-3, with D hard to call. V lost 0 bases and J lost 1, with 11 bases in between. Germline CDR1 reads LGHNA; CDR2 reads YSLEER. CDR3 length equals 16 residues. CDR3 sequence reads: CASSQETASGTDTQYF. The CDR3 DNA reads TGCGCCAGCAGCCAAGAGACGGCATCAGGCACAGATACGCAGTATTTT.

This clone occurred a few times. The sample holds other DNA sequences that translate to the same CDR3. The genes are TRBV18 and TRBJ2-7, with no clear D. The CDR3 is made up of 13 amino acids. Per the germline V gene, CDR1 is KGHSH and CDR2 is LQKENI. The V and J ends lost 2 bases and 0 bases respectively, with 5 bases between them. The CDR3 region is CASSPSSSYEQYF. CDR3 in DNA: TGTGCCAGCTCACCATCCTCCTCCTACGAGCAGTACTTC.

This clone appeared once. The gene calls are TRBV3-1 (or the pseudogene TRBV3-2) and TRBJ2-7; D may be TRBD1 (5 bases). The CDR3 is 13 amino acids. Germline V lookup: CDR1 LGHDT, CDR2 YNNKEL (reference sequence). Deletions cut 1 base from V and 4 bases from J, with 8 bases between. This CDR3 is CASSQGGKYEQYF. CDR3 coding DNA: TGTGCCAGCAGCCAAGGGGGCAAGTACGAGCAGTACTTC.

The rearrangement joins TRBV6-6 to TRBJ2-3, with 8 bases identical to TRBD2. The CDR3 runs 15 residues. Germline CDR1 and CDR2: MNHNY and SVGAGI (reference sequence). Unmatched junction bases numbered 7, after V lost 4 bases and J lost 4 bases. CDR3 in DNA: TGTGCCAGCAGTTCTCCCGCGGGGGGCCCAGATACGCAGTATTTT. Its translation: CASSSPAGGPDTQYF.

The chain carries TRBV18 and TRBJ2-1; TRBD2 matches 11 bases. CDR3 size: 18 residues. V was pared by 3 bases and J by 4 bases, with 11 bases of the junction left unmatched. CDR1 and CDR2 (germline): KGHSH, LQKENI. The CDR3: CASSPPTPGLAAYNEQFF. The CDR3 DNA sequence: TGTGCCAGCTCACCCCCGACCCCGGGACTAGCGGCTTACAATGAGCAGTTCTTC.

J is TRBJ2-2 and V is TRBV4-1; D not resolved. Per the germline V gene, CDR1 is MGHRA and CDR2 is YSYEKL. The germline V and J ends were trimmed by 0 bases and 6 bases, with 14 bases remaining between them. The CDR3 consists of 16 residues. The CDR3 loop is CASSQDPTHRAGELFF. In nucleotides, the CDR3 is TGCGCCAGCAGCCAAGACCCGACCCATCGGGCCGGGGAGCTGTTTTTT.

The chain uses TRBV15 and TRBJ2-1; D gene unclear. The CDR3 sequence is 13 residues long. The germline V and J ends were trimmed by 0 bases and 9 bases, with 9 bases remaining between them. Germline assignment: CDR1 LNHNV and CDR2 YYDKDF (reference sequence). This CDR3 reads CATSRDARAEQFF. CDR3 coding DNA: TGTGCCACCAGCAGAGACGCACGGGCTGAGCAGTTCTTC.